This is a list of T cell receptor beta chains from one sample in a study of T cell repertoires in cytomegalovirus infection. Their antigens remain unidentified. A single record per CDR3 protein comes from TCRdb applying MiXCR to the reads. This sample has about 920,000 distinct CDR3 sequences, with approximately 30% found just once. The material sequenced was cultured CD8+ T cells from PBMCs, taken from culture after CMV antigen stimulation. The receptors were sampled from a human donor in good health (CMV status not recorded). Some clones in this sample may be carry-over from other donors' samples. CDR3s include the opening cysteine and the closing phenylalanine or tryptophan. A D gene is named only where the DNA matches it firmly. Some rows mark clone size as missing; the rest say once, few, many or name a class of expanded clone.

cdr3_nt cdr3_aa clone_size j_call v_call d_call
TGTGCTAGTCTTCCGCAAGGTGGGGAGCTGTTTTTT CASLPQGGELFF few TRBJ2-2 TRBV12-5 .
TGTGCCAGCAGCCCCCGCGTAGCGGGGTTTTACAATGAGCAGTTCTTC CASSPRVAGFYNEQFF few TRBJ2-1 TRBV7-6 TRBD2
TGCAGCGCTCCCTGGGGGGGGCTTGTCAATGAGCAGTTCTTC CSAPWGGLVNEQFF . TRBJ2-1 TRBV29-1 .
TGTGCCAGCAGCTTAGCGTACCGGGACAAGGGTTCTGGGGCCAACGTCCTGACTTTC CASSLAYRDKGSGANVLTF few TRBJ2-6 TRBV7-6 .
TGCGCCAGCAGCCGCGAGGAGGGAGCAGATACGCAGTATTTT CASSREEGADTQYF few TRBJ2-3 TRBV4-3 .
TGCAGTGCTTCAGGTTCGTGGTGGGCAGATACGCAGTATTTT CSASGSWWADTQYF . TRBJ2-3 TRBV20-1 .
TGTGCCAGTAGTATTCAGGGCCCCACGCGCGGCTACACCTTC CASSIQGPTRGYTF . TRBJ1-2 TRBV19 .
TGTGCCACCAGCGGAGACAGGGCTAACTATGGCTACACCTTC CATSGDRANYGYTF . TRBJ1-2 TRBV15 TRBD1
TGTGCCAGCAGCAGCCGGGACAACCACCGAGGGAATGAGCAGTTCTTC CASSSRDNHRGNEQFF many TRBJ2-1 TRBV7-6 .
TGTGCCAGCAGTGAGGGACAGGGGCTTCTCTATGGCTACACCTTC CASSEGQGLLYGYTF many TRBJ1-2 TRBV6-1 TRBD1
TGTGCCAGCAGTTACATGGGGGGGGCGCACAATGAGCAGTTCTTC CASSYMGGAHNEQFF . TRBJ2-1 TRBV6-6 .
TGTGCCAGCAACGGGGCCGGCTACACCTTC CASNGAGYTF few TRBJ1-2 TRBV6-6 .
TGTGCCAGTAGTATGGATTCTAGCGGGGGGAATGAGCAGTTCTTC CASSMDSSGGNEQFF . TRBJ2-1 TRBV19 TRBD2
TGCGCCAGCAGCCGAGAGACAGGGTCCAATGAGCAGTTCTTC CASSRETGSNEQFF few TRBJ2-1 TRBV4-1 TRBD1
TGTGCCAGCAGCTGGGACAGGGTGTCCTACGAGCAGTACTTC CASSWDRVSYEQYF . TRBJ2-7 TRBV7-9 TRBD1
TGTGCCAGCAGCCCCTATCCCCGGACTAGCGGGACCAACAATGAGCAGTTCTTC CASSPYPRTSGTNNEQFF many TRBJ2-1 TRBV7-9 TRBD2
TGTGCCAGCAGTACACATAGGACTTCCAAAAACATTCAGTACTTC CASSTHRTSKNIQYF . TRBJ2-4 TRBV27 .
TGTGCCATCAGTGAGAGGGGGCAGTTTGAGACCCAGTACTTC CAISERGQFETQYF . TRBJ2-5 TRBV10-3 TRBD1
TGTGCCAGCAGCTTGGGCGGCAGAAATGAAAAACTGTTTTTT CASSLGGRNEKLFF many TRBJ1-4 TRBV7-2 .
TGTGCCAGCTCCCAGGGGGGCCCTTCCTTGTCCTACGAGCAGTACTTC CASSQGGPSLSYEQYF few TRBJ2-7 TRBV27 .
TGTGCCAGCAGTGAAGGAGACCGAAGCACAGATACGCAGTATTTT CASSEGDRSTDTQYF . TRBJ2-3 TRBV6-1 .
TGTGCCACCAGCAGAGATCTCCACACAGGGGTGAACACTGAAGCTTTCTTT CATSRDLHTGVNTEAFF . TRBJ1-1 TRBV15 TRBD1
TGCAGTGCTACCGGGACAGTCAGCTATGGCTACACCTTC CSATGTVSYGYTF . TRBJ1-2 TRBV20-1 TRBD1
TGTGCCAGTAGTAAAGACGACAGTTCCAATCAGCCCCAGCATTTT CASSKDDSSNQPQHF many TRBJ1-5 TRBV19 .
TGTGCCAGCAAACCGGGACAGGGGAAATACAATGAGCAGTTCTTC CASKPGQGKYNEQFF . TRBJ2-1 TRBV19 TRBD1
TGTGCCATCAGCCAAGACAGGGTGACAGATACGCAGTATTTT CAISQDRVTDTQYF few TRBJ2-3 TRBV10-3 TRBD1
TGCAGTGCTAGAGATCAGGGTCCCTACGAGCAGTACTTC CSARDQGPYEQYF . TRBJ2-7 TRBV20-1 .
TGTGCCATCAGTGAGGGACAGGCCCTCTCGGATCAGCCCCAGCATTTT CAISEGQALSDQPQHF many TRBJ1-5 TRBV10-3 TRBD1
TGCGCCAGCACCCAGGACAGGACGAACACTGAAGCTTTCTTT CASTQDRTNTEAFF few TRBJ1-1 TRBV4-1 TRBD1
TGTGCCAGCAGTTTATCTTCTAGCTCGGGCACAGATACGCAGTATTTT CASSLSSSSGTDTQYF . TRBJ2-3 TRBV27 .
TGTGCCAGCAGCTCGATCACAGGTTCCTACAATGAGCAGTTCTTC CASSSITGSYNEQFF . TRBJ2-1 TRBV7-9 .
TGTGCCAGCAGCTTAGAGTTCTGGGACGACGCGGATACGCAGTATTTT CASSLEFWDDADTQYF few TRBJ2-3 TRBV11-2 .
TGCGCCAGCAGCCAGACGGACTCCTACGAGCAGTACTTC CASSQTDSYEQYF . TRBJ2-7 TRBV4-1 .